This T cell receptor beta chain came from a study of persistence of HIV-infected CD4 T cells (dated by TCRdb to 2020 to 2021). Concerning the study at large: CMV- and HIV-1 Gag-responding CD4+ T cells were isolated from ART-treated individuals so that antigen-driven clonal expansion of HIV-1-infected cells could be examined. The median time participants had been on suppressive ART was about eight years. Apart from a couple of participants who underwent leukapheresis at a single time point, peripheral blood samples of up to roughly 180 mL were collected from participants at multiple time points. The clonality of all cells in each sorted population was measured by TCRbeta sequencing, and the clonality of infected cells was measured by proviral sequencing. For the TCR cluster analysis across participants, about 8 participants were included for CMV and about seven participants for Gag. Beyond this particular receptor, the publication reports: Restriction of bulk TCR analyses to the rare CMV-responding cells that actually carried HIV-1 proviruses was not possible. Antigen-responding cells were enriched for expanded CDR3beta sequences that were degenerate, which suggests that CD4+ responses to CMV and Gag underwent convergent selection. Within the same sorted populations, how oligoclonal the TCRs were correlated with how oligoclonal the proviruses were. Significantly lower TCRbeta richness was observed in CMV- and Gag-responding cells than in anti-CD3/anti-CD28-responding cells, and higher oligoclonality was observed in CMV-responding cells than in CD3/CD28-stimulated and Gag-responding cells. Only a small number of individuals took part in the study, and the range of antigens tested was limited.

TCRbeta repertoires were sequenced from genomic DNA with the immunoSEQ hsTCRB assay version 4 in survey mode. Genomic DNA was diluted to around 10 ng/uL, and up to 1 ug per sample was used for TCRbeta sequencing. The authors processed their data as follows. TCRbeta data analysis was done in ImmunoSeq Analyzer 3.0, and diversity was calculated on productive nucleotide rearrangements. Lower-bound TCR diversity was estimated with the improved Chao index, and clonality with the Gini coefficient using the Immunarch R package. Different nucleotide rearrangements encoding the same CDR3beta amino acid sequence were counted as distinct clonotypes. Differential abundance analysis identified TCRbeta sequences significantly enriched in antigen-responding cells relative to anti-CD3/anti-CD28-activated cells. TCRs were clustered by predicted peptide-MHC specificity with GLIPH2, both within individual participants and across merged participant data sets. The table comes from immuneACCESS by way of TCRdb, which keeps in-frame sequences with V and J called. Part of the clones is missing from these tables; in studies checked, under half for an unresolved V gene and the rest for unknown reasons. V and J calls plus clone size are reproduced from that table; the DNA served to infer D and trimming. The sample table holds tens of thousands of clones, of which about 81% were seen once. In total, the top ten clones hold 5% to 7% of the sample.

Concerning this clone itself: Its antigen target is currently unknown. Base-call qualities are not available, and no considerably larger clone is one nucleotide away.

As encoded in the germline V gene, CDR1 is SGHTS while CDR2 is YDEGEE. Deletion took 3 bases off V and 4 bases off J, with a span of 7 bases between the germline ends. Spanning cysteine to phenylalanine, the CDR3 consists of 12 amino acids. The kept DNA is CDR3 alone, 36 bases in frame from the first base. What the treatment or condition label conveys for this sample: suppressive antiretroviral therapy. Cells were stimulated with lysates of CMV-infected fibroblasts at 7.5 to 10 ug/mL. Nonresponding CD40L-negative CD69-negative CD45RO-high memory CD4+ T cells were sorted as memory populations depleted of antigen-responding cells. HIV-1-infected adults in whom suppressive ART had been started during chronic infection were enrolled as participants. Participants had undetectable plasma HIV-1 RNA below 50 copies/mL for at least 4 years. To be included, participants needed a CD4+ T cell count above 400 cells/uL and a positive CMV serology. Before stimulation, PBMCs were isolated using density centrifugation and depleted of CD8+ T cells. For less than 20 hours, CD8-depleted PBMCs were stimulated with anti-CD28/CD49d costimulation, a CD40-blocking antibody, and enfuvirtide, which was added to prevent new infections. Cell sorting was done on a Beckman Coulter MoFlo Legacy or XDP sorter, and dead cells were excluded with propidium iodide. Genomic DNA was extracted using the QIAamp DNA Mini Kit for samples with more than one million cells and using the Quick-DNA Microprep Kit for all other samples.

The material sequenced was CD4+ T cells sorted from PBMCs after 18-hour stimulation, taken from a patient who received antiretroviral therapy. Reading the label with the study, this specimen's cell subset or site is: CD40L-CD69- CD45RO-high memory CD4 T cells not responding to CMV lysate. The sequence derives from an adult woman with HIV who was CMV-seropositive. In this chain, TRBV5-8 is recombined with TRBJ1-2; TRBD1 is possibly the D segment (5 matching bases). The CDR3 loop reads CASSSDSYGYTF. The nucleotide sequence is given as TGTGCCAGCAGCTCTGACAGCTATGGCTACACCTTC.